Listed here are 28 T cell receptor beta chains from one sample, sequenced in a study of response to subunit inactivated influenza vaccine. TCRdb re-analysed the RT-PCR reads in MiXCR, keeping a single row per CDR3 protein. Among hundreds of thousands of distinct CDR3 sequences listed, around 15% were seen once. The sequencing used PBMCs from blood, collected less than 15 days before vaccination. These receptors were taken from a man aged 45 to 65 who received an inactivated influenza vaccine.

This clonotype was detected a few times. This chain uses TRBV6-2 or TRBV6-3 with TRBJ1-2, with unresolved D. V lost 6 bases to trimming and J lost 6 bases, with 11 bases between them. The CDR3 length is 12 residues. The germline V gene has CDR1 MNHEY and CDR2 SVGEGT. In DNA form, the CDR3 reads TGTGCCAGCAGCGTAGGCGTTAATGGCTACACCTTC. This translates into CASSVGVNGYTF.

The chain recombines TRBV11-3 with TRBJ1-4, with D hard to call. The V gene lost 1 base and the J gene lost 8 bases, with 5 bases spanning the gap. Germline V CDR1 and CDR2: SGHNT, YENEEA. The CDR3 is 12 amino acids. CDR3 protein: CASSLGREKLFF. The CDR3 region has the DNA TGTGCCAGCAGCTTAGGTCGGGAAAAACTGTTTTTT.

The gene calls are TRBV9 and TRBJ1-2; the match to TRBD1 covers 10 bases. CDR3 length equals 15 residues. From germline, CDR1 is SGDLS and CDR2 YYNGEE. The V and J ends lost 4 bases and 7 bases, in that order; junction bases with no gene match: 10. Here the CDR3 DNA reads TGTGCCAGCAGCCCGACAGGGACAGGGGCCCCTGGCTACACCTTC. As protein: CASSPTGTGAPGYTF.

The V and J genes are TRBV7-2 and TRBJ2-2; 13 bases fit TRBD2. Unmatched junction bases numbered 3, after V lost 3 bases and J lost 5 bases. This CDR3 is 16 amino acids long. The V gene's germline CDR1 is SGHTA and CDR2 FQGNSA. CDR3 protein: CASSFRLAGGTGELFF. CDR3 bases: TGTGCCAGCAGCTTTAGACTAGCGGGAGGTACCGGGGAGCTGTTTTTT.

In this sample, this clonotype turned up a few times. V is TRBV7-8 and J is TRBJ2-1; D is possibly TRBD1 (6 bases). The CDR3 spans 14 residues. Looked up from germline, CDR1 is SGHVS and CDR2 is FQNEAQ. Trimming pared 5 bases from V and 8 bases from J, leaving 16 bases between. The CDR3 nucleotides are TGTGCCAGCAGCCTTCGAACAGGGATCCATGAGCAGTTCTTC. Residues: CASSLRTGIHEQFF.

This clonotype has only a few counts. The chain couples TRBV12-3 or TRBV12-4 to TRBJ2-1, with 9 bases that match TRBD2. This CDR3 region has 15 residues. The trim removed 2 bases at V and 8 bases at J, leaving 7 bases unmatched. The CDR3 spells CASSLMGGGAHEQFF. DNA for the CDR3: TGTGCCAGCAGTTTAATGGGCGGGGGGGCTCATGAGCAGTTCTTC.

This rearrangement joins TRBV5-1 to TRBJ2-2, with D uncertain. Deletions cut 1 base from V and 5 bases from J, with 6 bases between. This CDR3 is built from 13 residues. CDR1 is SGHRS and CDR2 is YFSETQ in the germline V gene. CDR3 in amino acids: CASSLYVTGELFF. The CDR3 DNA follows: TGCGCCAGCAGCTTGTATGTTACCGGGGAGCTGTTTTTT.

The genes are TRBV5-1 and TRBJ1-2; D not certain. The V end was cut by 1 base, the J end by 4 bases, with 26 bases between. Germline V gene lookup returns CDR1 SGHRS and CDR2 YFSETQ. CDR3 length equals 19 residues. CDR3 nucleotide sequence: TGCGCCAGCAGCTTGACGCCGACTGTCAGAGGCCGGGGAACCTATGGCTACACCTTC. Amino acids: CASSLTPTVRGRGTYGYTF.

This clonotype turned up a few times. This sequence joins TRBV3-1 and TRBJ2-2; 8 bases agree with TRBD1. Losses at the gene ends were 0 bases for V and 6 bases for J; bases not matched to a gene: 9. Germline CDR1 is LGHDT and CDR2 is YNNKEL (reference sequence). CDR3 size: 17 residues. CDR3 sequence reads: CASSQDLAGGLSGELFF. In DNA, the CDR3 is TGTGCCAGCAGCCAAGATTTGGCAGGGGGCCTGTCCGGGGAGCTGTTTTTT.

This clonotype was recorded a few times. The rearrangement uses TRBV20-1 and TRBJ2-7, with 9 bases aligning to TRBD1. Germline values: CDR1 DFQATT, CDR2 SNEGSKA (reference sequence). The CDR3 is 15 residues long. The V segment lost 3 bases and the J segment 0 bases; nucleotides outside the gene matches: 6. The CDR3 region has the DNA TGCAGTGCTAGTACAGGGGGCGCAACCTCCTACGAGCAGTACTTC. It encodes CSASTGGATSYEQYF.

The chain carries TRBV29-1 and TRBJ2-5; 14 nucleotides align to TRBD2. The germline V gene encodes CDR1 SQVTM and CDR2 ANQGSEA. With V trimmed by 4 bases and J by 3 bases, 16 bases remained unmatched. The CDR3 length is 19 residues. This chain's CDR3 is CSVAAGLTGTSGRKETQYF. The CDR3 DNA follows: TGCAGCGTTGCCGCAGGGCTAACCGGGACTAGCGGGAGAAAAGAGACCCAGTACTTC.

The chain joins TRBV5-1 to TRBJ2-3; 8 bases match TRBD2. Germline V gene sequence: CDR1 SGHRS, CDR2 YFSETQ. This CDR3 is 17 amino acids long. V was clipped by 0 bases and J by 4 bases; unmatched bases: 10. CDR3 sequence (DNA): TGCGCCAGCAGCTTGGCCGTGACGGGGGGGCCCCCAGATACGCAGTATTTT. As protein: CASSLAVTGGPPDTQYF. Full variable domain (rest looked up from reference TRBV5-1 and TRBJ2-3): KAGVTQTPRYLIKTRGQQVTLSCSPISGHRSVSWYQQTPGQGLQFLFEYFSETQRNKGNFPGRFSGRQFSNSRSEMNVSTLELGDSALYLCASSLAVTGGPPDTQYFGPGTRLTVL.

In its sample, this clonotype was seen many times. The chain carries TRBV7-9 and TRBJ2-1; D unclear. There are 12 residues in the CDR3. Germline-derived CDR1 and CDR2 are SEHNR and FQNEAQ (reference sequence). V lost 7 bases, J lost 8 bases, and 12 bases lay in between. The DNA for the CDR3 is TGTGCCAGCACAGTTCGGTTGGATGAGCAGTTCTTC. Translated, it gives CASTVRLDEQFF.

This clonotype occurred a few times. The chain uses TRBV14 and TRBJ2-1; the match to TRBD1 covers 11 bases. The junction had 6 bases not matched to a gene; V was cut back by 2 bases and J by 6 bases. The CDR3 extends over 16 amino acids. The germline V gene has CDR1 SGHDN and CDR2 FVKESK. CDR3 sequence (DNA): TGTGCCAGCAGCCAACCAGGACAGGGGGCTGGCAATGAGCAGTTCTTC. Amino acid sequence: CASSQPGQGAGNEQFF.

This clonotype was seen only once. This sequence joins TRBV10-3 and TRBJ2-6; 7 nucleotides match TRBD2. Germline-derived CDR1 and CDR2 are ENHRY and SYGVKD. The CDR3 covers 15 residues. Trimming cost V 2 bases and J 3 bases; bases outside gene matches: 1. CDR3 nucleotides: TGTGCCATCAGTGAGGGGGGGGTTGGGGCCAACGTCCTGACTTTC. It encodes CAISEGGVGANVLTF.

This clonotype was found a few times. The DNA of the CDR3 is TGTGCCAGCAGCTTAGTCCGGGGGAGTCGCACAGATACGCAGTATTTT. Encoded protein: CASSLVRGSRTDTQYF. The V call is TRBV7-2, the J call TRBJ2-3; perhaps TRBD2 as D (6 bases). CDR3 length equals 16 residues. Germline V lookup: CDR1 SGHTA, CDR2 FQGNSA. V was cut by 1 base and J by 1 base, with 12 bases left in between.

Points on this clonotype: As the CDR3 is not closed by the conserved phenylalanine or tryptophan, this likely results from a read error. This sequence joins TRBV18 and TRBJ2-3, with 11 bases lining up with TRBD2. The V gene's germline CDR1 is KGHSH and CDR2 LQKENI. The length of the CDR3 is 16 residues. V dropped 1 base and J dropped 5; count of bases not matched to a gene: 5. CDR3 in amino acids: CASSPLTSGRGDTQYL. In nucleotides, the CDR3 is TGTGCCAGCTCACCACTTACTAGCGGGAGAGGAGATACGCAGTATTTA.

The V and J genes are TRBV20-1 and TRBJ2-1; tentative D call: TRBD2 (7 bases). Per the germline V gene, CDR1 is DFQATT and CDR2 is SNEGSKA (reference sequence). Trimming shortened V by 0 bases and J by 0 bases, and 30 bases separated the two germline ends. The CDR3 length is 22 residues. The DNA for the CDR3 is TGCAGTGCTAGAGATGGGGAACAGGGAAAAAAGCGGGATAAGGTCTCCTACAATGAGCAGTTCTTC. Translation gives CSARDGEQGKKRDKVSYNEQFF.

This clonotype was recorded many times. For the CDR3, the DNA is TGTGCCATCAGCGGACTAGCGTCCTACAATGAGCAGTTCTTC. Translation gives CAISGLASYNEQFF. V usage is TRBV10-3 and J usage is TRBJ2-1, with 9 bases matching TRBD2. CDR1 ENHRY and CDR2 SYGVKD come from the germline V gene. The length of the CDR3 is 14 residues. J gave up 1 base and V 6 bases, and 1 base lay outside the gene matches.

The sample holds a few counts of this clonotype. The rearrangement joins TRBV7-2 to TRBJ2-2, with 9 bases fitting TRBD2. CDR3 size: 16 residues. The ends lost 1 base at V and 4 bases at J; junction bases unmatched: 4. Per the germline V gene, CDR1 is SGHTA and CDR2 is FQGNSA. The CDR3 here is CASSLVAGARTGELFF. The CDR3 bases are TGTGCCAGCAGCTTAGTAGCGGGGGCCCGCACCGGGGAGCTGTTTTTT.

This clonotype was seen a handful of times. The chain employs TRBV12-3 or TRBV12-4 and TRBJ1-6; 7 bases map to TRBD1. The CDR3 runs 14 residues. V trimming: 6 bases; J trimming: 7 bases; junction bases outside the gene matches: 6. The CDR3 loop is CASSRQGLNSPLHF. For the CDR3, the DNA is TGTGCCAGCAGCAGACAGGGCCTGAATTCACCCCTCCACTTT.

This clonotype was observed a few times. The rearrangement links TRBV7-3 to TRBJ2-1; 10 bases line up with TRBD1. CDR3 size: 16 residues. V dropped 2 bases and J dropped 3; count of bases not matched to a gene: 4. Looked up from germline, CDR1 is SGHTA and CDR2 is FQGTGA. The CDR3 sequence: CASSLLRTGGYNEQFF. In DNA form, the CDR3 reads TGTGCCAGCAGCTTATTAAGGACAGGGGGCTACAATGAGCAGTTCTTC.

This clonotype was seen a few times. This chain links TRBV7-2 with TRBJ2-2, with D perhaps matching TRBD2 (6 bases). Trimming removed 5 bases at V and 3 bases at J, with 10 bases between. CDR1 and CDR2 (germline): SGHTA, FQGNSA. The CDR3 runs 14 residues. The CDR3 loop is CASSTGTYTGELFF. The CDR3 DNA reads TGTGCCAGCAGCACCGGGACTTACACCGGGGAGCTGTTTTTT. The entire variable domain, with the rest obtained from reference TRBV7-2 and TRBJ2-2, is as follows: GAGVSQSPSNKVTEKGKDVELRCDPISGHTALYWYRQSLGQGLEFLIYFQGNSAPDKSGLPSDRFSAERTGGSVSTLTIQRTQQEDSAVYLCASSTGTYTGELFFGEGSRLTVL.

This clonotype was counted a few times. CDR3 in DNA: TGTGCCAGCAGCCTTTTTACAGGGATGCGGACCGGGGAGCTGTTTTTT. Translated, it gives CASSLFTGMRTGELFF. The chain combines TRBV14 with TRBJ2-2; a possible D gene is TRBD1 (6 bases). Germline V lookup: CDR1 SGHDN, CDR2 FVKESK. CDR3 length equals 16 residues. The V end lost 4 bases, the J end lost 5 bases, and 17 bases lay between the germline ends. Full variable domain (rest looked up from reference TRBV14 and TRBJ2-2): EAGVTQFPSHSVIEKGQTVTLRCDPISGHDNLYWYRRVMGKEIKFLLHFVKESKQDESGMPNNRFLAERTGGTYSTLKVQPAELEDSGVYFCASSLFTGMRTGELFFGEGSRLTVL.

This clonotype was recorded a few times. The V call is TRBV4-3, the J call TRBJ2-3, with a possible D match to TRBD2 (6 bases). Deletions cut 8 bases from V and 2 bases from J, with 11 bases between. The CDR3 has 13 amino acids. Per germline, CDR1 LGHNA and CDR2 YSLEER. CDR3 loop: CASGGDHTDTQYF. The CDR3 nucleotides are TGCGCCAGCGGAGGGGACCACACAGATACGCAGTATTTT.

This clonotype was seen at least ten times. The gene calls are TRBV5-1 and TRBJ2-5; possibly TRBD1 for D (5 bases). The CDR3 runs 14 residues. V lost 4 bases, J lost 4 bases, and 14 bases lay in between. Germline values: CDR1 SGHRS, CDR2 YFSETQ. The CDR3 protein is CASSEAQGAETQYF. The CDR3, as DNA: TGCGCCAGCAGCGAAGCCCAGGGTGCAGAGACCCAGTACTTC.

This clonotype was counted only a few times. The chain has TRBV7-2 and TRBJ2-5; 7 bases agree with TRBD1. This CDR3 comprises 17 residues. The trim removed 4 bases at V and 2 bases at J, leaving 13 bases unmatched. Germline CDR1 reads SGHTA; CDR2 reads FQGNSA. The CDR3 sequence: CASSSLGQNIPQETQYF. CDR3 nucleotide sequence: TGTGCCAGCAGCTCATTGGGACAGAATATCCCTCAAGAGACCCAGTACTTC. The full variable domain, with the rest looked up from reference TRBV7-2 and TRBJ2-5, is GAGVSQSPSNKVTEKGKDVELRCDPISGHTALYWYRQSLGQGLEFLIYFQGNSAPDKSGLPSDRFSAERTGGSVSTLTIQRTQQEDSAVYLCASSSLGQNIPQETQYFGPGTRLLVL.

This clonotype was seen many times. V usage is TRBV6-5 and J usage is TRBJ2-2; TRBD1 matches 7 bases. Germline V CDR1 and CDR2: MNHEY, SVGAGI. Losses at the gene ends were 4 bases for V and 3 bases for J; bases not matched to a gene: 11. The CDR3 totals 17 residues. The CDR3 region has the DNA TGTGCCAGCAGTTCCGGGACAGCCACCTTGGACACCGGGGAGCTGTTTTTT. Translating gives CASSSGTATLDTGELFF.